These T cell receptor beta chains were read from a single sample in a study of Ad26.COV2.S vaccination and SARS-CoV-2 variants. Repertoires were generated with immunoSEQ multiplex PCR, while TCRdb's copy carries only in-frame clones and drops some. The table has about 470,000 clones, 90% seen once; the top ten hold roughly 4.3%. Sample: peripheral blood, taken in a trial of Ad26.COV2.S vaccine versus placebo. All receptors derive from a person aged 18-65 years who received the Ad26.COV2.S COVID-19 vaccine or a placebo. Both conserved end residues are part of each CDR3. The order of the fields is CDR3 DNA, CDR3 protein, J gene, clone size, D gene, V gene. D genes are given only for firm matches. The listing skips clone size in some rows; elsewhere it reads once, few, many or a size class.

DNA: TGTGCCAGTAGTCGGATTGGGCACACAGATACGCAGTATTTT
CDR3: CASSRIGHTDTQYF
J: TRBJ2-3
size: -
D: -
V: TRBV19

DNA: TGCGCCAGCAGCCAAGATCCGGGAGCGTTATACAATGAGCAGTTCTTC
CDR3: CASSQDPGALYNEQFF
J: TRBJ2-1
size: -
D: -
V: TRBV4-1

DNA: TGTGCCAGCAGTTTCTACACAGGGAGCTCCTACAATGAGCAGTTCTTC
CDR3: CASSFYTGSSYNEQFF
J: TRBJ2-1
size: -
D: -
V: TRBV28

DNA: TGTGCCAGCAGCTTAGCTAGAGGGGCCCTACGGCGTTACGAGCAGTACTTC
CDR3: CASSLARGALRRYEQYF
J: TRBJ2-7
size: -
D: -
V: TRBV11-2

DNA: TGTGCCAGCTCACCTACGAATAAAGAGACCCAGTACTTC
CDR3: CASSPTNKETQYF
J: TRBJ2-5
size: -
D: -
V: TRBV18

DNA: TGTGCCAGCAGTTTGGGGACAGGATCCTACGAGCAGTACTTC
CDR3: CASSLGTGSYEQYF
J: TRBJ2-7
size: -
D: TRBD1
V: TRBV27

DNA: TGTGCCAGATTTGGACAGGGGAGGACCTACGAGCAGTACTTC
CDR3: CARFGQGRTYEQYF
J: TRBJ2-7
size: -
D: TRBD1
V: TRBV9

DNA: TGTGCCAGCAGTTTAACGCGGTGGGATCAGCCCCAGCATTTT
CDR3: CASSLTRWDQPQHF
J: TRBJ1-5
size: -
D: -
V: TRBV27

DNA: TGTGCCAGCAGCGGGTCCGGGACTGCTAACTATGGCTACACCTTC
CDR3: CASSGSGTANYGYTF
J: TRBJ1-2
size: -
D: -
V: TRBV5-5

DNA: TGTGCCAGCAGCTCCCCCGGGGTCCTGGGAGGTGAGCAGTTCTTC
CDR3: CASSSPGVLGGEQFF
J: TRBJ2-1
size: -
D: -
V: TRBV11-2

DNA: TGTGCCAGCAGCTGGACAGGGGGCGCACCGTTTTTT
CDR3: CASSWTGGAPFF
J: TRBJ1-4
size: -
D: TRBD1
V: TRBV7-9

DNA: TGTGCCAGCAGCCAAGGTGTACCTAGCAATCAGCCCCAGCATTTT
CDR3: CASSQGVPSNQPQHF
J: TRBJ1-5
size: -
D: -
V: TRBV4-2

DNA: TGTGCCAGCAGCCGCGCGACAGGGGAAGAGACCCAGTACTTC
CDR3: CASSRATGEETQYF
J: TRBJ2-5
size: -
D: TRBD1
V: TRBV5-8

DNA: TGTGCCAGCAGCCAAGAAGGGACAGCGAACACCGGGGAGCTGTTTTTT
CDR3: CASSQEGTANTGELFF
J: TRBJ2-2
size: -
D: TRBD1
V: TRBV4-2

DNA: TGTGCCAGCAGTGACTCGGGGGAGATGAGCACAGATACGCAGTATTTT
CDR3: CASSDSGEMSTDTQYF
J: TRBJ2-3
size: once
D: -
V: TRBV6-4

DNA: TGTGCCAGCAGCGCCGGGACCGCTAAACCTTCCGAAAACATTCAGTACTTC
CDR3: CASSAGTAKPSENIQYF
J: TRBJ2-4
size: -
D: -
V: TRBV9

DNA: TGTGCCAGCAGCTTATACCCGGAAACGTTCTCTGGAAACACCATATATTTT
CDR3: CASSLYPETFSGNTIYF
J: TRBJ1-3
size: once
D: -
V: TRBV7-2

DNA: TGTGCCAGCAGCTTAGATGCAGCGGGAGATACCGGGGAGCTGTTTTTT
CDR3: CASSLDAAGDTGELFF
J: TRBJ2-2
size: -
D: TRBD2
V: TRBV7-6

DNA: TGTGCCAGTAGTATAACATACAGCACAGATACGCAGTATTTT
CDR3: CASSITYSTDTQYF
J: TRBJ2-3
size: -
D: -
V: TRBV19

DNA: TGTGCCAGCAGCTCCGAAGGAGGAGAAAAACTGTTTTTT
CDR3: CASSSEGGEKLFF
J: TRBJ1-4
size: -
D: -
V: TRBV7-9

DNA: TGTGCCAGCAGCCCTAGATCGACTAGCGGGATGTACGAGCAGTACTTC
CDR3: CASSPRSTSGMYEQYF
J: TRBJ2-7
size: many
D: TRBD2
V: TRBV6-2/TRBV6-3

DNA: TGTGCCTGGAGCTTAACAGGGTTCGCTGAAGCTTTCTTT
CDR3: CAWSLTGFAEAFF
J: TRBJ1-1
size: -
D: -
V: TRBV30

DNA: TGTGCCAGTAGTATAGCCGGGACTAGCGGGATCAATGAGCAGTTCTTC
CDR3: CASSIAGTSGINEQFF
J: TRBJ2-1
size: -
D: TRBD2
V: TRBV19

DNA: TGTGCCAGCAGCCAAGAACGGGCCCCGATAGCCAAAAACATTCAGTACTTC
CDR3: CASSQERAPIAKNIQYF
J: TRBJ2-4
size: -
D: -
V: TRBV4-2

DNA: TGTGCCTGGGACCAGGGTTACGAGCAGTACTTC
CDR3: CAWDQGYEQYF
J: TRBJ2-7
size: -
D: -
V: TRBV30

DNA: TGTGCCATCAGTGAGGGCACTGGCAAAGAGACCCAGTACTTC
CDR3: CAISEGTGKETQYF
J: TRBJ2-5
size: -
D: -
V: TRBV10-3

DNA: TGTGCCAGCAGTTTATCAGGGTTAGGAAACACCATATATTTT
CDR3: CASSLSGLGNTIYF
J: TRBJ1-3
size: -
D: -
V: TRBV28

DNA: TGTGCCAGCTCACCGTGGGACTCAGAGGAGACCCAGTACTTC
CDR3: CASSPWDSEETQYF
J: TRBJ2-5
size: -
D: -
V: TRBV18

DNA: TGTGCCAGCAGCCAAATGTTCGCGGCTCACGAGCAGTACTTC
CDR3: CASSQMFAAHEQYF
J: TRBJ2-7
size: -
D: -
V: TRBV3-1/TRBV3-2

DNA: TGTGCCAGCTCAGGTGGAACAGATACGCAGTATTTT
CDR3: CASSGGTDTQYF
J: TRBJ2-3
size: -
D: -
V: TRBV18

DNA: TGTGCCAGCAGCTTCAGATGGGATGGACAGGGGTCAGATACGCAGTATTTT
CDR3: CASSFRWDGQGSDTQYF
J: TRBJ2-3
size: -
D: TRBD1
V: TRBV11-2

DNA: TGCGCCAGCAGCTTGGGACAGGGCAATGAGCAGTTCTTC
CDR3: CASSLGQGNEQFF
J: TRBJ2-1
size: -
D: TRBD1
V: TRBV5-1

DNA: TGTGCCAGTAGTATGGGGGACAGGGGTAGAGAGACCCAGTACTTC
CDR3: CASSMGDRGRETQYF
J: TRBJ2-5
size: once
D: TRBD1
V: TRBV19

DNA: TGTGCCAGCGGAATTGGACAGGGGGGCACCGGGGAGCTGTTTTTT
CDR3: CASGIGQGGTGELFF
J: TRBJ2-2
size: -
D: TRBD1
V: TRBV5-6

DNA: TGTGCCAGCAGTTTCGCGGGACTAGCCAAAAACATTCAGTACTTC
CDR3: CASSFAGLAKNIQYF
J: TRBJ2-4
size: -
D: -
V: TRBV28